The 32 T cell receptor beta chains presented below share a single source sample, sequenced in a study of Ad26.COV2.S vaccination and SARS-CoV-2 variants. Treatment of the sample: some 19 received Ad26.COV2.S at low or high dose, single or two shots; 5 received placebo; per-sample allocation not given. After the first vaccine or placebo injection, samples were drawn on day 63. The data were produced by immunoSEQ multiplex PCR, yet TCRdb's version contains in-frame clones alone and is incomplete. Among some 320,000 clones listed, 85% were seen once. The sample consisted of peripheral blood, taken in a trial of Ad26.COV2.S vaccine versus placebo. These receptor sequences come from a person aged 18 to 59 who received the Ad26.COV2.S COVID-19 vaccine or a placebo.

Points on this clone: Other DNA sequences in the same sample also yield this CDR3. The chain has TRBV3-1 (or the pseudogene TRBV3-2) and TRBJ2-1; no firm D call. Trimming shortened V by 2 bases and J by 6 bases, and 2 bases separated the two germline ends. CDR1 LGHDT and CDR2 YNNKEL come from the germline V gene (reference sequence). The CDR3 extends over 11 amino acids. The CDR3 sequence: CASSQLNEQFF. The CDR3 region has the DNA TGTGCCAGCAGCCAACTCAATGAGCAGTTCTTC.

The chain carries TRBV6-5 and TRBJ2-3; 9 bases fit TRBD2. Germline lookup yields CDR1 MNHEY and CDR2 SVGAGI. CDR3 length: 16 residues. V was pared by 0 bases and J by 2 bases, with 3 bases of the junction left unmatched. The CDR3 loop reads CASSYSASGATDTQYF. The CDR3 DNA reads as TGTGCCAGCAGTTACTCGGCTAGCGGGGCCACAGATACGCAGTATTTT.

This chain connects TRBV5-6 to TRBJ1-1, with D possibly being TRBD1 (5 bases). The length of the CDR3 is 13 residues. Germline V CDR1 and CDR2: SGHDT, YYEEEE. V lost 4 bases and J lost 4, with 11 bases in between. The CDR3 loop is CASSRGRSTEAFF. The CDR3 bases are TGTGCCAGCAGCCGGGGCCGGAGCACTGAAGCTTTCTTT.

The chain joins TRBV28 to TRBJ1-2; 8 bases line up with TRBD1. Looked up from germline, CDR1 is MDHEN and CDR2 is SYDVKM. The V and J ends lost 6 bases and 4 bases, in that order; junction bases with no gene match: 4. CDR3 length: 13 residues. The chain's CDR3 is CASSQGASYGYTF. The CDR3 coding sequence is TGTGCCAGCAGCCAGGGGGCCAGCTATGGCTACACCTTC.

The chain employs TRBV9 and TRBJ1-1; D might be TRBD1 (5 bases). V lost 10 bases to trimming and J lost 10 bases, with 23 bases between them. The CDR3 is 13 residues long. Germline V lookup: CDR1 SGDLS, CDR2 YYNGEE. Here the CDR3 DNA reads TGTGCCTTGGATCGGGGGACCTCGAGGGTAGCTTTCTTT. Its translation is CALDRGTSRVAFF.

This rearrangement joins TRBV21-1 to TRBJ1-1. TRBV21-1 is shown as a pseudogene. The CDR3 is 12 amino acids. Here the CDR3 DNA reads TGTGCCATAGTTAAAAGGAGTCCGGAAGCTTTCTTT. This codes for CAIVKRSPEAFF.

The sample holds one count of this clone. The CDR3 DNA sequence: TGCGCCAGCAGCCCACTAGCGGGGGGGCCAGAGAACATTCAGTACTTC. The encoded protein is CASSPLAGGPENIQYF. The V and J genes are TRBV5-1 and TRBJ2-4, with 13 bases aligning to TRBD2. Germline trimming cut 4 bases from V and 7 bases from J; bases unmatched to any gene: 8. Germline CDR1 and CDR2: SGHRS and YFSETQ. The CDR3 runs 16 residues.

This chain connects TRBV30 to TRBJ2-5, with TRBD2 matching 9 bases. Germline assignment: CDR1 GTSNPN and CDR2 SVGIG (reference sequence). J lost 2 bases, V lost 2 bases, and 3 bases had no gene match. The CDR3 is 14 residues long. The CDR3 DNA follows: TGTGCCTGGAGTCGCGGGGGGGGGCAAGAGACCCAGTACTTC. Protein sequence: CAWSRGGGQETQYF.

The chain recombines TRBV19 with TRBJ2-3; tentative D call: TRBD1 (6 bases). This CDR3 spans 13 amino acids. V lost 7 bases and J lost 1, with 9 bases in between. Germline V gene lookup returns CDR1 LNHDA and CDR2 SQIVND (reference sequence). The CDR3 here is CASKTGGTDTQYF. CDR3 in DNA: TGTGCCAGTAAGACAGGCGGCACAGATACGCAGTATTTT.

The chain is built from TRBV19 and TRBJ1-1; D remains unclear. CDR1 is LNHDA and CDR2 is SQIVND in the germline V gene (reference sequence). The CDR3 spans 13 residues. The ends were cut back, 3 bases at V and 3 bases at J, with 8 bases in the middle. The chain's CDR3 is CASSIKLHTEAFF. The CDR3 region has the DNA TGTGCCAGTAGTATCAAGCTCCACACTGAAGCTTTCTTT. Using reference TRBV19 and TRBJ1-1 for the parts outside the CDR3, the full variable domain is DGGITQSPKYLFRKEGQNVTLSCEQNLNHDAMYWYRQDPGQGLRLIYYSQIVNDFQKGDIAEGYSVSREKKESFPLTVTSAQKNPTAFYLCASSIKLHTEAFFGQGTRLTVV.

The J gene is TRBJ1-5, the V gene TRBV7-8; D not resolved. Trimming took off 1 base at V and 3 bases at J, with 7 bases between the two ends. From germline, CDR1 is SGHVS and CDR2 FQNEAQ. The CDR3 has 14 residues. The CDR3 nucleotides read TGTGCCAGCAGCTTAGGGGATCTCAATCAGCCCCAGCATTTT. Translating gives CASSLGDLNQPQHF.

V usage is TRBV5-1 and J usage is TRBJ1-5; 8 bases map to TRBD1. Germline V lookup: CDR1 SGHRS, CDR2 YFSETQ. The CDR3 has 14 residues. V lost 4 bases and J lost 4; bases outside the gene matches: 4. DNA for the CDR3: TGCGCCAGCAGCCCGGGACAGGATAATCAGCCCCAGCATTTT. As protein: CASSPGQDNQPQHF.

The genes are TRBV3-1 (or the pseudogene TRBV3-2) and TRBJ2-7; D could derive from TRBD1 or TRBD2 (5 bases each). CDR1 is LGHDT and CDR2 is YNNKEL in the germline V gene (reference sequence). CDR3 length: 13 amino acids. The ends were cut back, 4 bases at V and 3 bases at J, with 10 bases in the middle. In nucleotides, the CDR3 is TGTGCCAGCAGCCGGGGGAGATACTACGAGCAGTACTTC. Translated: CASSRGRYYEQYF.

This clone was recorded only once. The rearrangement links TRBV28 to TRBJ2-5; unclear D gene. Trimming pared 6 bases from V and 5 bases from J, leaving 16 bases between. The CDR3 is made up of 14 amino acids. Germline V gives CDR1 MDHEN, CDR2 SYDVKM. CDR3 nucleotides: TGTGCCAGCAGGAGGAACGGCCCTTGGGAGACCCAGTACTTC. This encodes CASRRNGPWETQYF.

The gene calls are TRBV9 and TRBJ1-4, with 7 positions matching TRBD1. The V gene's germline CDR1 is SGDLS and CDR2 YYNGEE. CDR3 length equals 14 residues. Germline trimming cut 4 bases from V and 6 bases from J; bases unmatched to any gene: 6. The CDR3 DNA sequence: TGTGCCAGCAGCCTAACAGGGGCGGATGAAAAACTGTTTTTT. Translated, it gives CASSLTGADEKLFF.

This rearrangement joins TRBV19 to TRBJ1-2; D uncertain. Germline CDR1 LNHDA, CDR2 SQIVND (reference sequence). The length of the CDR3 is 14 residues. With 3 bases removed from V and 2 bases from J, the gap between germline ends came to 10 bases. The CDR3 protein is CASSMGAWNYGYTF. DNA for the CDR3: TGTGCCAGTAGTATGGGTGCCTGGAACTATGGCTACACCTTC.

The chain carries TRBV10-3 and TRBJ2-3; 9 bases agree with TRBD2. This CDR3 contains 14 residues. Losses at the gene ends were 5 bases for V and 1 base for J; bases not matched to a gene: 1. The V gene's germline CDR1 is ENHRY and CDR2 SYGVKD. CDR3 sequence: CAISLAGGTDTQYF. The CDR3 nucleotides are TGTGCCATCAGTTTAGCGGGGGGCACAGATACGCAGTATTTT.

This chain uses TRBV5-1 with TRBJ2-4, with 9 bases lining up with TRBD1. This CDR3 comprises 14 residues. Germline CDR1 reads SGHRS; CDR2 reads YFSETQ. Germline trimming cut 2 bases from V and 15 bases from J; bases unmatched to any gene: 12. Here the CDR3 DNA reads TGCGCCAGCAGCTTAACTCCGGGACAGGGATTTTGGTACTTC. Protein: CASSLTPGQGFWYF.

A word on this clone: Other DNA sequences in the same sample also yield this CDR3. V usage is TRBV18 and J usage is TRBJ1-2; no clear D. CDR1 KGHSH and CDR2 LQKENI come from the germline V gene. This CDR3 has 15 residues. V shed 2 bases and J shed 2 bases, with 12 bases lying between them. CDR3 sequence reads: CASSPSRAQNYGYTF. As DNA, the CDR3 is TGTGCCAGCTCACCATCAAGGGCACAAAACTATGGCTACACCTTC.

J is TRBJ2-7 and V is TRBV5-1, with 11 nucleotides matching TRBD1. The CDR3 spans 15 residues. The germline CDR1 and CDR2 sequences are SGHRS and YFSETQ. V gave up 4 bases and J gave up 6 bases; unmatched junction bases: 9. CDR3 DNA: TGCGCCAGCAGCCTCTCAAGTGGGACAGGGGGCGAGCAGTACTTC. Translated, it gives CASSLSSGTGGEQYF.

In DNA form, the CDR3 reads TGTGCCAGCAGCTTAGATTGGGGTAGCGCCCAAGAGACCCAGTACTTC. Translating it yields CASSLDWGSAQETQYF. The V call is TRBV13, the J call TRBJ2-5; D possibly corresponds to TRBD2 (5 bases). V was shortened by 1 base and J by 1 base, with 13 bases between the two germline ends. Germline V gives CDR1 PRHDT, CDR2 FYEKMQ (reference sequence). The CDR3 is 16 amino acids.

This clone came up once. The rearrangement links TRBV1 to TRBJ2-5; the tabulated D call, TRBD2, remains unverified against the DNA. TRBV1 is designated a pseudogene. The CDR3 is 14 amino acids. The CDR3 DNA follows: TGCACCAGCAGCCCGCGGGGGGCCGGGGAGACCCAGTACTTC. This sequence encodes CTSSPRGAGETQYF.

This rearrangement joins TRBV25-1 to TRBJ2-3; TRBD2 is a possible D gene (5 bases). This CDR3 region has 13 residues. V was shortened by 10 bases and J by 0 bases, with 11 bases between the two germline ends. Per the germline V gene, CDR1 is MGHDK and CDR2 is SYGVNS. DNA for the CDR3: TGTGCCATCCCTCGGGGAAGCACAGATACGCAGTATTTT. Translation gives CAIPRGSTDTQYF. Together with reference TRBV25-1 and TRBJ2-3, the CDR3 gives the full variable domain: EADIYQTPRYLVIGTGKKITLECSQTMGHDKMYWYQQDPGMELHLIHYSYGVNSTEKGDLSSESTVSRIRTEHFPLTLESARPSHTSQYLCAIPRGSTDTQYFGPGTRLTVL.

The J gene is TRBJ2-7, the V gene TRBV5-1; 7 bases are a match to TRBD2. The CDR3 loop spans 17 amino acids. CDR1 and CDR2 from the germline V gene are SGHRS and YFSETQ. The ends lost 1 base at V and 5 bases at J; junction bases unmatched: 15. As DNA, the CDR3 is TGCGCCAGCAGCTTGACAATGGGCGGGGGAAGGTGGGACGAGCAGTACTTC. It translates to CASSLTMGGGRWDEQYF.

J is TRBJ2-5 and V is TRBV18; D is tentatively TRBD1 or TRBD2 (5 bases each). V lost 4 bases, J lost 2 bases, and 11 bases lay in between. The length of the CDR3 is 14 residues. Germline CDR1 KGHSH, CDR2 LQKENI. CDR3 DNA: TGTGCCAGCTCACAAGCCGGGGCACAAGAGACCCAGTACTTC. It encodes CASSQAGAQETQYF.

The V gene is TRBV30, the J gene TRBJ2-1; 8 nucleotides agree with TRBD2. The ends lost 1 base at V and 6 bases at J; junction bases unmatched: 11. Germline assignment: CDR1 GTSNPN and CDR2 SVGIG (reference sequence). The CDR3 consists of 16 residues. CDR3 bases: TGTGCCTGGAGTGGGGCGGGGGGATTAACGAGCAATGAGCAGTTCTTC. Translating gives CAWSGAGGLTSNEQFF.

The chain links TRBV9 to TRBJ1-1; D not certain. The CDR3 runs to 13 residues. The germline gives CDR1 SGDLS, CDR2 YYNGEE. Trimming removed 1 base from V and 4 bases from J, with 8 bases in between. CDR3 sequence reads: CASSVISGTEAFF. CDR3 DNA: TGTGCCAGCAGCGTAATTTCGGGCACTGAAGCTTTCTTT.

CDR3 in amino acids: CASSPIGGMGRETQYF. The CDR3 nucleotides read TGTGCCAGCAGCCCGATAGGAGGGATGGGGAGAGAGACCCAGTACTTC. The chain couples TRBV5-5 to TRBJ2-5; D might be TRBD2 (6 bases). The CDR3 consists of 16 residues. V was trimmed by 4 bases and J by 4 bases, leaving 20 bases between them. CDR1 and CDR2 from the germline V gene are SGHKS and YYEKEE (reference sequence).

The chain uses TRBV9 and TRBJ2-5; D unresolved. CDR3 size: 13 residues. Trimming took off 0 bases at V and 5 bases at J, with 8 bases between the two ends. Germline V gene sequence: CDR1 SGDLS, CDR2 YYNGEE. The CDR3 loop reads CASSVVGSETQYF. The CDR3 bases are TGTGCCAGCAGCGTAGTGGGGTCTGAGACCCAGTACTTC. Together with reference TRBV9 and TRBJ2-5, the CDR3 gives the full variable domain: DSGVTQTPKHLITATGQRVTLRCSPRSGDLSVYWYQQSLDQGLQFLIQYYNGEERAKGNILERFSAQQFPDLHSELNLSSLELGDSALYFCASSVVGSETQYFGPGTRLLVL.

The V call is TRBV27, the J call TRBJ2-1, with 9 bases fitting TRBD2. CDR1 and CDR2 from the germline V gene are MNHEY and SMNVEV (reference sequence). V was clipped by 7 bases and J by 5 bases; unmatched bases: 15. This CDR3 region has 17 residues. The DNA of the CDR3 is TGTGCCAGCAAATCTCTCCTTTTGGTAGCGGGGGACAATGAGCAGTTCTTC. Translated, it gives CASKSLLLVAGDNEQFF.

J is TRBJ2-1 and V is TRBV6-5; D call uncertain. This CDR3 has 13 amino acids. Trimming stripped 2 bases from V and 4 bases from J, with 6 bases between. Germline loops: CDR1 MNHEY, CDR2 SVGAGI. CDR3 sequence reads: CASSYGVYNEQFF. The CDR3 DNA follows: TGTGCCAGCAGTTACGGGGTGTACAATGAGCAGTTCTTC.

The chain is built from TRBV5-1 and TRBJ2-5, with TRBD2 as a possible D gene (5 bases). This CDR3 has 14 amino acids. Looked up from germline, CDR1 is SGHRS and CDR2 is YFSETQ. V gave up 4 bases and J gave up 5 bases, with 15 bases separating them. In nucleotides, the CDR3 is TGCGCCAGCAGCATAGGACTGGCACGGGAGACCCAGTACTTC. Residues: CASSIGLARETQYF.